This T cell receptor (beta chain) was identified during a study of blood T cell repertoires in COVID-19. Looking at the study overall: Spain, Italy and the United States supplied samples that represented acute and convalescent COVID-19. Nucleic acid was either cDNA or gDNA, and it came from T cells, B-cell-depleted T cells, or PBMCs.

V dropped 2 bases and J dropped 1 base, with 6 bases sitting between them. Germline-derived CDR1 and CDR2 are MNHNS and SASEGT. The CDR3 consists of 14 residues. Sequenced by immunoSEQ multiplex PCR; TCRdb stores in-frame clones only, minus some. The data hold fewer than 350,000 clones, with around 90% observed a single time. This chain connects TRBV6-1 to TRBJ1-5, with D perhaps matching TRBD1 (6 bases). The origin of this receptor is a man aged 18 to 30 with active or convalescent COVID-19. Sequenced input: peripheral blood. This CDR3 reads CASSETGSNQPQHF. Written as DNA, the CDR3 is TGTGCCAGCAGTGAAACAGGGAGCAATCAGCCCCAGCATTTT.